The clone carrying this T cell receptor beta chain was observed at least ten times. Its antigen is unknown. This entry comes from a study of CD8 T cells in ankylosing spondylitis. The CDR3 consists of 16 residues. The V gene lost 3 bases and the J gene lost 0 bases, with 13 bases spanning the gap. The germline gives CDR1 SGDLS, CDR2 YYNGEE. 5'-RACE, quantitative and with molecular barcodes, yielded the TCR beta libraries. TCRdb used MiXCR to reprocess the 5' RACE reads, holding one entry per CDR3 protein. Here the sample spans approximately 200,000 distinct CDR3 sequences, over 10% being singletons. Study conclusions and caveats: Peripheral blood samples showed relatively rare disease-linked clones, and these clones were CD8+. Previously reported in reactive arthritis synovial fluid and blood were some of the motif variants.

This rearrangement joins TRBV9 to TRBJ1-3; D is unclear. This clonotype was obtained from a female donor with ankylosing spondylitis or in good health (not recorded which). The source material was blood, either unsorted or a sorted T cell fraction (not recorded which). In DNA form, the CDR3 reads TGTGCCAGCAGCGACATAGGACTGAACTCTGGAAACACCATATATTTT. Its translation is CASSDIGLNSGNTIYF.